These 27 T cell receptor beta chains share one sample of origin, sequenced in a study of a mutant IDH1 vaccine in newly diagnosed glioma. Produced via immunoSEQ multiplex PCR; TCRdb's table is partial and in-frame only. The sample has fewer than 45,000 clones; about nine tenths are singletons. Time point described: baseline, week 1 (first vaccination visit). Treatment denoted: pre-vaccination baseline after standard-of-care therapy. This sample comprised PBMCs, obtained from a glioma patient treated with radiotherapy, temozolomide or both. These receptor sequences come from a man aged 18 to 29 with glioma.

This clone was recorded only once. The chain recombines TRBV6-6 with TRBJ2-7; 14 bases align to TRBD2. Trimming removed 0 bases from V and 3 bases from J; junction bases left unmatched: 1. In germline, CDR1 is MNHNY, CDR2 SVGAGI (reference sequence). This CDR3 has 16 amino acids. The CDR3 sequence: CASSYSGLAGVYEQYF. The DNA of the CDR3 is TGTGCCAGCAGTTACTCGGGACTAGCGGGAGTCTACGAGCAGTACTTC.

The chain carries TRBV29-1 and TRBJ2-7; 8 bases match TRBD2. Germline CDR1 and CDR2: SQVTM and ANQGSEA. The J segment lost 4 bases and the V segment lost 7 bases, leaving 9 bases of the junction unmatched. This CDR3 spans 13 amino acids. CDR3 sequence reads: CSASAGELYEQYF. DNA for the CDR3: TGCAGCGCCTCAGCGGGGGAGCTATACGAGCAGTACTTC.

J is TRBJ1-1 and V is TRBV19; TRBD1 aligns across 7 bases. J was trimmed by 5 bases and V by 6 bases; bases with no gene match: 12. CDR3 length: 15 residues. Germline V CDR1 and CDR2: LNHDA, SQIVND (reference sequence). The CDR3 DNA is TGTGCCAGTAGAGCGGAGACAGGGATTTGGACTGAAGCTTTCTTT. Protein sequence: CASRAETGIWTEAFF.

The rearrangement joins TRBV6-6 to TRBJ2-7; TRBD1 aligns across 7 bases. The CDR3 covers 13 residues. Germline lookup yields CDR1 MNHNY and CDR2 SVGAGI (reference sequence). Unmatched junction bases numbered 5, after V lost 4 bases and J lost 5 bases. In nucleotides, the CDR3 is TGTGCCAGCAGTTTCAAGGGGGCCCACGAGCAGTACTTC. It yields the protein CASSFKGAHEQYF.

V and J are TRBV2 and TRBJ1-1; TRBD1 agrees at 8 bases. This CDR3 is built from 14 residues. Germline loops: CDR1 SNHLY, CDR2 FYNNEI. The V segment lost 7 bases and the J segment 6 bases; nucleotides outside the gene matches: 10. Here the CDR3 DNA reads TGTGCCAGCACCCTCGGACAGGGACGACCTGAAGCTTTCTTT. Protein product: CASTLGQGRPEAFF.

This rearrangement joins TRBV7-9 to TRBJ2-5; TRBD2 is a possible D gene (6 bases). The CDR3 is made up of 15 amino acids. Germline values: CDR1 SEHNR, CDR2 FQNEAQ (reference sequence). The germline V and J ends were trimmed by 1 base and 2 bases, with 11 bases remaining between them. CDR3 sequence (DNA): TGTGCCAGCAGCTTAGGGAGGGGCCTACAAGAGACCCAGTACTTC. This encodes CASSLGRGLQETQYF. Variable domain in full (rest from reference TRBV7-9 and TRBJ2-5): DTGVSQNPRHKITKRGQNVTFRCDPISEHNRLYWYRQTLGQGPEFLTYFQNEAQLEKSRLLSDRFSAERPKGSFSTLEIQRTEQGDSAMYLCASSLGRGLQETQYFGPGTRLLVL.

The genes are TRBV1 and TRBJ2-7; the D call TRBD2 from the table was never checked on the DNA. TRBV1 is a pseudogene. The CDR3 is 13 amino acids. The CDR3 region has the DNA TGCACGGGCCTTCACGGGGGGAGGCACGAGCAGTACTTC. It translates to CTGLHGGRHEQYF.

The J gene is TRBJ1-2, the V gene TRBV7-2, with 8 bases fitting TRBD1. The CDR3 length is 15 residues. Germline V CDR1 and CDR2: SGHTA, FQGNSA. Unmatched junction bases numbered 12, after V lost 4 bases and J lost 8 bases. The DNA of the CDR3 is TGTGCCAGCAGCTCTCAAGGACAGGGCCTCTCCGGCTACACCTTC. Protein product: CASSSQGQGLSGYTF.

This chain connects TRBV29-1 to TRBJ1-1; possibly TRBD1 for D (6 bases). Trimming removed 5 bases at V and 5 bases at J, with 12 bases between. The germline V gene has CDR1 SQVTM and CDR2 ANQGSEA. The CDR3 sequence is 12 residues long. For the CDR3, the DNA is TGCAGCGTTAACAAACAGGGAACTGAAGCTTTCTTT. Its translation is CSVNKQGTEAFF. The full variable domain, completed using reference TRBV29-1 and TRBJ1-1, is SAVISQKPSRDICQRGTSLTIQCQVDSQVTMMFWYRQQPGQSLTLIATANQGSEATYESGFVIDKFPISRPNLTFSTLTVSNMSPEDSSIYLCSVNKQGTEAFFGQGTRLTVV.

V usage is TRBV9 and J usage is TRBJ2-7, with 8 bases identical to TRBD2. V shed 0 bases and J 2 bases; nucleotides not matched to a gene: 7. This CDR3 is 16 amino acids long. Germline V gene lookup returns CDR1 SGDLS and CDR2 YYNGEE. CDR3 sequence (DNA): TGTGCCAGCAGCGTAGACAGCGGGAGTCAGACCTACGAGCAGTACTTC. The encoded protein is CASSVDSGSQTYEQYF. Based on the CDR3 plus reference TRBV9 and TRBJ2-7, the full variable domain is DSGVTQTPKHLITATGQRVTLRCSPRSGDLSVYWYQQSLDQGLQFLIQYYNGEERAKGNILERFSAQQFPDLHSELNLSSLELGDSALYFCASSVDSGSQTYEQYFGPGTRLTVT.

The rearrangement links TRBV7-9 to TRBJ2-7; 13 positions match TRBD2. Germline values: CDR1 SEHNR, CDR2 FQNEAQ (reference sequence). The CDR3 is 18 amino acids. J gave up 2 bases and V 1 base, and 8 bases lay outside the gene matches. The CDR3 DNA is TGTGCCAGCAGCTTAGATCCCGGGACTAGCGGGACCCCCTACGAGCAGTACTTC. Translating it yields CASSLDPGTSGTPYEQYF.

The rearrangement joins TRBV29-1 to TRBJ2-7; 10 bases match TRBD2. V lost 8 bases and J lost 2; bases outside the gene matches: 9. There are 14 residues in the CDR3. Germline CDR1 is SQVTM and CDR2 is ANQGSEA. The CDR3 protein is CSFRRAGGTYEQYF. DNA of the CDR3: TGCAGCTTCAGGAGAGCGGGAGGGACCTACGAGCAGTACTTC.

J is TRBJ1-2 and V is TRBV4-3; 8 bases agree with TRBD1. In germline, CDR1 is LGHNA, CDR2 YSLEER. V shed 1 base and J 6 bases; nucleotides not matched to a gene: 4. CDR3 length: 14 residues. CDR3: CASSQGQGTDGYTF. For the CDR3, the DNA is TGCGCCAGCAGCCAAGGACAGGGGACGGATGGCTACACCTTC.

The V and J genes are TRBV15 and TRBJ1-5; 7 bases align to TRBD1. Per germline, CDR1 LNHNV and CDR2 YYDKDF (reference sequence). V trimming: 3 bases; J trimming: 3 bases; junction bases outside the gene matches: 11. This CDR3 has 17 residues. The CDR3 sequence: CATSRTPGQSSNQPQHF. The DNA for the CDR3 is TGTGCCACCAGCAGGACTCCGGGACAGTCATCCAATCAGCCCCAGCATTTT.

The chain uses TRBV28 and TRBJ1-2, with D hard to call. V was shortened by 3 bases and J by 4 bases, with 3 bases between the two germline ends. Germline assignment: CDR1 MDHEN and CDR2 SYDVKM. The CDR3 consists of 11 residues. CDR3 DNA: TGTGCCAGCAGTTTCCGCTATGGCTACACCTTC. Amino acids: CASSFRYGYTF.

This chain uses TRBV19 with TRBJ2-7; 7 bases agree with TRBD1. The CDR3 covers 13 residues. Germline V lookup: CDR1 LNHDA, CDR2 SQIVND (reference sequence). The junction had 6 bases not matched to a gene; V was cut back by 9 bases and J by 1 base. CDR3 residues: CASSTGQSYEQYF. CDR3 coding DNA: TGTGCCAGCAGCACGGGACAGTCCTACGAGCAGTACTTC.

The rearrangement links TRBV11-2 to TRBJ1-3, with D possibly TRBD1 on 5 matching bases. Trimming left V 6 bases short and J 0 bases short, with 15 bases between. Germline V CDR1 and CDR2: SGHAT, FQNNGV. This CDR3 contains 16 residues. The CDR3 coding sequence is TGTGCCAGCAGGCCCTCGGGGGTACACTCTGGAAACACCATATATTTT. This sequence encodes CASRPSGVHSGNTIYF.

The CDR3 loop reads CASSYYGRRGAQHEKLFF. For the CDR3, the DNA is TGTGCCAGCAGCTATTACGGGAGACGGGGGGCTCAACATGAAAAACTGTTTTTT. The rearrangement joins TRBV7-9 to TRBJ1-4; the D gene is possibly TRBD1 (6 bases). Germline V gene data show CDR1 as SEHNR and CDR2 as FQNEAQ (reference sequence). This CDR3 region has 18 residues. With 4 bases removed from V and 6 bases from J, the gap between germline ends came to 24 bases.

The J gene is TRBJ2-4, the V gene TRBV13; maybe TRBD2 (6 bases). Germline lookup yields CDR1 PRHDT and CDR2 FYEKMQ (reference sequence). The CDR3 is 13 amino acids. Trimming shortened V by 4 bases and J by 9 bases, and 13 bases separated the two germline ends. The CDR3 sequence: CASSSGLLGIQYF. In DNA form, the CDR3 reads TGTGCCAGCAGCTCGGGACTTTTGGGCATTCAGTACTTC.

The chain links TRBV6-6 to TRBJ1-4, with a possible D match to TRBD1 (6 bases). The CDR3 has 16 residues. Germline CDR1 reads MNHNY; CDR2 reads SVGAGI (reference sequence). V was shortened by 6 bases and J by 4 bases, with 18 bases between the two germline ends. The CDR3 protein is CASRLKVGQINEKLFF. CDR3 nucleotide sequence: TGTGCCAGCAGGCTCAAAGTTGGACAGATTAATGAAAAACTGTTTTTT.

This clone was recorded once. The chain joins TRBV5-4 to TRBJ1-2, with D perhaps matching TRBD1 (6 bases). This CDR3 has 14 residues. Looked up from germline, CDR1 is SGHNT and CDR2 is YYREEE (reference sequence). Trimming shortened V by 0 bases and J by 3 bases, and 9 bases separated the two germline ends. CDR3 in DNA: TGTGCCAGCAGCTTGGCAGGGGCGGACTATGGCTACACCTTC. It codes for CASSLAGADYGYTF. Complete variable domain (other parts from reference TRBV5-4 and TRBJ1-2): ETGVTQSPTHLIKTRGQQVTLRCSSQSGHNTVSWYQQALGQGPQFIFQYYREEENGRGNFPPRFSGLQFPNYSSELNVNALELDDSALYLCASSLAGADYGYTFGSGTRLTVV.

The chain is built from TRBV4-1 and TRBJ2-7; perhaps TRBD1 as D (6 bases). Germline V gene lookup returns CDR1 MGHRA and CDR2 YSYEKL. CDR3 length: 13 amino acids. Trimming removed 4 bases from V and 3 bases from J, with 10 bases in between. The CDR3 DNA reads as TGCGCCAGCAGCCCGGGACACAACTACGAGCAGTACTTC. It is translated as CASSPGHNYEQYF.

The chain joins TRBV4-1 to TRBJ1-1; D not resolved. Germline assignment: CDR1 MGHRA and CDR2 YSYEKL. The CDR3 has 15 residues. Trimming took 0 bases from V and 5 from J, leaving 13 bases between them. In nucleotides, the CDR3 is TGCGCCAGCAGCCAAGATCAGAAGGAGGAGACTGAAGCTTTCTTT. Translated: CASSQDQKEETEAFF.

This rearrangement joins TRBV30 to TRBJ2-1, with TRBD2 matching over 14 bases. Germline-derived CDR1 and CDR2 are GTSNPN and SVGIG (reference sequence). CDR3 length: 14 amino acids. The V and J ends lost 2 bases and 10 bases, in that order; junction bases with no gene match: 4. Here the CDR3 reads CAWSTTSGREEQFF. CDR3 sequence (DNA): TGTGCCTGGAGTACGACTAGCGGGAGGGAGGAGCAGTTCTTC.

The chain carries TRBV2 and TRBJ1-2; D is unresolved. The CDR3 has 14 amino acids. In germline, CDR1 is SNHLY, CDR2 FYNNEI. Trimming removed 0 bases at V and 8 bases at J, with 13 bases between. The CDR3 DNA is TGTGCCAGCAGTGAAGCGCTTTCCCCGGCGGGCTACACCTTC. It is translated as CASSEALSPAGYTF.

The chain has TRBV28 and TRBJ1-5; D not resolved. The CDR3 is 15 residues long. V was trimmed by 2 bases and J by 2 bases, leaving 10 bases between them. Per the germline V gene, CDR1 is MDHEN and CDR2 is SYDVKM. In nucleotides, the CDR3 is TGTGCCAGCAGTTTAGGGCGTTGGGGCAATCAGCCCCAGCATTTT. As protein: CASSLGRWGNQPQHF.

The V and J genes are TRBV28 and TRBJ1-6, with a weak D call TRBD1 (5 bases). Germline V CDR1 and CDR2: MDHEN, SYDVKM. Trimming cost V 2 bases and J 8 bases, with 13 bases left between them. CDR3 length: 15 amino acids. The CDR3 reads CASSLQGLGYSPLHF. DNA of the CDR3: TGTGCCAGCAGTTTACAGGGCCTCGGGTATTCACCCCTCCACTTT.